This T cell receptor beta chain was identified during a study of monozygotic twins with inflammatory bowel disease. CDR1 and CDR2 (germline): SGHRS, YFSETQ. This CDR3 has 14 amino acids. The team made cDNA by running eight separate reactions for each sample. Reprocessing the 5' RACE reads, TCRdb reports a single entry for every CDR3 protein and omits DNA. The data include around 220,000 distinct CDR3 sequences; the top ten clones carry around 7.6%. This clonotype was sampled from a human donor with ulcerative colitis or Crohn's disease, or a healthy co-twin of an affected twin (not recorded which). The V and J genes are TRBV5-1 and TRBJ2-3; without DNA, the TCRdb call of TRBD1 cannot be checked. Specimen: blood. The CDR3 sequence: CASIRGDATDTQYF.